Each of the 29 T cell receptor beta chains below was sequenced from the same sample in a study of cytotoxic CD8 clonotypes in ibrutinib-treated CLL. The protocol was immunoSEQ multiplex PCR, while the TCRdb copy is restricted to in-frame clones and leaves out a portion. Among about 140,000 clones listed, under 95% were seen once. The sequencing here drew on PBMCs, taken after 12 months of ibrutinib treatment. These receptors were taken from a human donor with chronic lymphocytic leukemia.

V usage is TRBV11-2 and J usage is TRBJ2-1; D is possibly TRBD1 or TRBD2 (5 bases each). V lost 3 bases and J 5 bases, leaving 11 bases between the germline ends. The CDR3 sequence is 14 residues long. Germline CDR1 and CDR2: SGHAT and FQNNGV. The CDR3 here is CASSFPGPDNEQFF. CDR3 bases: TGTGCCAGCAGCTTCCCGGGACCGGACAATGAGCAGTTCTTC.

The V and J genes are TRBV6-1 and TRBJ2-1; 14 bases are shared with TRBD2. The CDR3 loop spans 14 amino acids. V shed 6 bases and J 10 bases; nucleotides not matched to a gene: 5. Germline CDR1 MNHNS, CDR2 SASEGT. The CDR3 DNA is TGTGCCAGCAGAACGGGACTAGCGGGAGTCGAGCAGTTCTTC. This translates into CASRTGLAGVEQFF.

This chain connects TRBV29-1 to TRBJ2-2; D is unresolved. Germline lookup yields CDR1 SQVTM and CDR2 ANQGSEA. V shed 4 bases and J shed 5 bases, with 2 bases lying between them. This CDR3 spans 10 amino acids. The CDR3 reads CSVGTGELFF. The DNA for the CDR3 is TGCAGCGTTGGAACCGGGGAGCTGTTTTTT.

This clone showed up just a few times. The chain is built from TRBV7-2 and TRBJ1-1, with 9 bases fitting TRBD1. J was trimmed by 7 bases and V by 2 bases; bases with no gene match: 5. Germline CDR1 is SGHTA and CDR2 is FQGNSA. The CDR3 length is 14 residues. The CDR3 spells CASSLPGQGGEAFF. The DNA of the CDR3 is TGTGCCAGCAGCTTACCGGGACAGGGCGGTGAAGCTTTCTTT.

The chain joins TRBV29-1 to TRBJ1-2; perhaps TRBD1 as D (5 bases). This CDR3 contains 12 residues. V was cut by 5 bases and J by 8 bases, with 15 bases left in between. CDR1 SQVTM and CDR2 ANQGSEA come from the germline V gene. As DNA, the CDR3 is TGCAGCGTTCGTAAACAGGTCGGCGGCTACACCTTC. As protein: CSVRKQVGGYTF.

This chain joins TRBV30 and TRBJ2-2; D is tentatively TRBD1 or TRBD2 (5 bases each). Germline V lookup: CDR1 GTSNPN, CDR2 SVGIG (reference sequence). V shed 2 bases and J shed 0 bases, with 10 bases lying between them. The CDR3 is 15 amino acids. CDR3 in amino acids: CAWSLGTANTGELFF. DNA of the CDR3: TGTGCCTGGAGTCTGGGGACGGCGAACACCGGGGAGCTGTTTTTT.

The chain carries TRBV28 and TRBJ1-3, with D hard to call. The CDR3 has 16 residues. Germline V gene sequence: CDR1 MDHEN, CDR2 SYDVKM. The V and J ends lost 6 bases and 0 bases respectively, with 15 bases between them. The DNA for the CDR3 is TGTGCCAGCAGCACGATGACTCCCGACTCTGGAAACACCATATATTTT. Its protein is CASSTMTPDSGNTIYF.

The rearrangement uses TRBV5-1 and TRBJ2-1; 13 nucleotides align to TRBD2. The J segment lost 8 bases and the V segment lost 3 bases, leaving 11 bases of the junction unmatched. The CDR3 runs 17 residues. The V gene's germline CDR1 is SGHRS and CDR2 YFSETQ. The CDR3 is CASSWGLLAGGRHEQFF. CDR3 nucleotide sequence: TGCGCCAGCAGCTGGGGGTTACTAGCGGGAGGGCGCCATGAGCAGTTCTTC.

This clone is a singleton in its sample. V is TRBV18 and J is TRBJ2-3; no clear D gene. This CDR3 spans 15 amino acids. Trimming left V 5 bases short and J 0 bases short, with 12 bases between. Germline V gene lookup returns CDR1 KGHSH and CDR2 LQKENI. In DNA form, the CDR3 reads TGTGCCAGCTCATCCGAAATCTCTAGCACAGATACGCAGTATTTT. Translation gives CASSSEISSTDTQYF.

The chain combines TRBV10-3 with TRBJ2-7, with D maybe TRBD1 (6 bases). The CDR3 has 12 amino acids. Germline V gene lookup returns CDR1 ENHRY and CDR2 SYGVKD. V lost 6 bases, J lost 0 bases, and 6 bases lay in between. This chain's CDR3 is CAIRQGSYEQYF. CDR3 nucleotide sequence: TGTGCCATCAGACAGGGCTCCTACGAGCAGTACTTC.

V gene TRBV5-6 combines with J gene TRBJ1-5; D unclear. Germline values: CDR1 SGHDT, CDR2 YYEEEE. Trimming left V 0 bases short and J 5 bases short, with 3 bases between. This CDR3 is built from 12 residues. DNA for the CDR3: TGTGCCAGCAGCTTGGCGGATCAGCCCCAGCATTTT. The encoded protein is CASSLADQPQHF.

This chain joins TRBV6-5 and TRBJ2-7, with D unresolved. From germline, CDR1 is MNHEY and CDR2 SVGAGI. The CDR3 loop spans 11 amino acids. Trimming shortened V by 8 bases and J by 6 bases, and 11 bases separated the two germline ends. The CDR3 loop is CASGQIFEQYF. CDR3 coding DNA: TGTGCCAGCGGCCAGATCTTCGAGCAGTACTTC.

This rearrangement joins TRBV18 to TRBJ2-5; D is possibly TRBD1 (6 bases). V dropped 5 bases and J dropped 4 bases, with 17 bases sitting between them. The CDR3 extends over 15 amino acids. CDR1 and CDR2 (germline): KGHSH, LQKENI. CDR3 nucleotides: TGTGCCAGCTCAATTTCTACAGGGACGGTAGAGACCCAGTACTTC. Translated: CASSISTGTVETQYF.

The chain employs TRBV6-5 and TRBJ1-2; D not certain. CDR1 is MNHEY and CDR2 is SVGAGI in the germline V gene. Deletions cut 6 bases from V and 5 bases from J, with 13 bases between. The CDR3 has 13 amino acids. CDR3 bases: TGTGCCAGCAGAACAGCTGGTCGGTATGGCTACACCTTC. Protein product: CASRTAGRYGYTF.

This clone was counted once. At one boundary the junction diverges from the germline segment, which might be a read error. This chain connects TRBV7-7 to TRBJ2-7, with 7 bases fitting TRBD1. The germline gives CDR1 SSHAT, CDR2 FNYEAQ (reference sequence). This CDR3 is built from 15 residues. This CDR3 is CASSWGTVPIYEQYF. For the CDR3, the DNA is TGTGCTAGCAGCTGGGGGACAGTACCTATCTACGAGCAGTACTTC.

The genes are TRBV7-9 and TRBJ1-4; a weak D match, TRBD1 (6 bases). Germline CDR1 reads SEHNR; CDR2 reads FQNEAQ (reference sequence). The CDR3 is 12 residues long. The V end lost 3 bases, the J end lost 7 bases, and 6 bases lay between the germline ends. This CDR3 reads CASSLDSEKLFF. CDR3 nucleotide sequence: TGTGCCAGCAGCTTGGACAGTGAAAAACTGTTTTTT.

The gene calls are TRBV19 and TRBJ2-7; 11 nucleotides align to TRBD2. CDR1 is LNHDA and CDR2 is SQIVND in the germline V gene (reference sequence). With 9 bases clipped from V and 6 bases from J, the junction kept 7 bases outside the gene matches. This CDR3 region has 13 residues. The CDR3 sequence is CASATSGNGEQYF. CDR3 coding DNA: TGTGCCAGCGCGACTAGCGGGAATGGCGAGCAGTACTTC.

CDR3 DNA sequence: TGCGCCAGCCGGCCTAGCGGGAGCTCCTACGAGCAGTACTTC. Protein sequence: CASRPSGSSYEQYF. The rearrangement links TRBV5-1 to TRBJ2-7, with 10 bases that match TRBD2. J was trimmed by 0 bases and V by 7 bases; bases with no gene match: 4. The CDR3 has 14 residues. CDR1 is SGHRS and CDR2 is YFSETQ in the germline V gene.

The CDR3 bases are TGTGCCAGCAGCTTGAGACTAGCGGGAGGGAACTTTGAGCAGTTCTTC. It translates to CASSLRLAGGNFEQFF. The chain uses TRBV7-2 and TRBJ2-1, with 14 bases fitting TRBD2. Trimming at V came to 3 bases and at J to 9 bases, leaving 7 bases not matched to a gene. CDR1 is SGHTA, CDR2 FQGNSA, per germline. The CDR3 spans 16 residues. Supplemented by reference TRBV7-2 and TRBJ2-1, the full variable domain reads GAGVSQSPSNKVTEKGKDVELRCDPISGHTALYWYRQSLGQGLEFLIYFQGNSAPDKSGLPSDRFSAERTGGSVSTLTIQRTQQEDSAVYLCASSLRLAGGNFEQFFGPGTRLTVL.

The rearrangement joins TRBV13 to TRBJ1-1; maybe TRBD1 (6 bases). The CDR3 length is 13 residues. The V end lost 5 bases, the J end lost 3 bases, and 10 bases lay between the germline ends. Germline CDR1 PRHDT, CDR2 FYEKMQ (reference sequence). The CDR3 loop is CASSPAGDTEAFF. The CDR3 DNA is TGTGCCAGCAGCCCAGCAGGGGACACTGAAGCTTTCTTT.

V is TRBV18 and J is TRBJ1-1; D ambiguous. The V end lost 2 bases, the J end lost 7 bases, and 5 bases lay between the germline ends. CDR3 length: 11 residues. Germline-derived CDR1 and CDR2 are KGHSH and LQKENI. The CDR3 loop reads CASSPGLEAFF. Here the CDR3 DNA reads TGTGCCAGCTCACCAGGACTTGAAGCTTTCTTT.

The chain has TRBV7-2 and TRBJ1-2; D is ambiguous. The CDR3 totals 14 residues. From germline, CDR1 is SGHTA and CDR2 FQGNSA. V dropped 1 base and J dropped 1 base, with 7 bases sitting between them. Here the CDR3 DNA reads TGTGCCAGCAGCTTAGGGACCCTTAACTATGGCTACACCTTC. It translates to CASSLGTLNYGYTF.

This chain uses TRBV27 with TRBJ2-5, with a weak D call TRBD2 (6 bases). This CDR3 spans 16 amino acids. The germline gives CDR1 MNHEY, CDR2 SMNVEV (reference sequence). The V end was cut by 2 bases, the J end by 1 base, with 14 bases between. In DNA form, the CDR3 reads TGTGCCAGCAGTTTAACGGTAGCGGCACCCCAAGAGACCCAGTACTTC. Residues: CASSLTVAAPQETQYF.

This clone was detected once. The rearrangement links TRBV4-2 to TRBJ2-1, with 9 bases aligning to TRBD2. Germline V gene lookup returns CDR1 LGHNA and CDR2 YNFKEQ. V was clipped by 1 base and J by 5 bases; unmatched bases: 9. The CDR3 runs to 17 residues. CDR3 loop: CASSQGRQSSGDNEQFF. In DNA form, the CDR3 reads TGTGCCAGCAGCCAAGGAAGGCAGTCTAGCGGGGACAATGAGCAGTTCTTC.

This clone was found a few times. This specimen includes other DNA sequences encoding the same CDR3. CDR3 nucleotide sequence: TGTGCCAGCTCACAGACAGGCGATGGCTACACCTTC. Encoded protein: CASSQTGDGYTF. The chain uses TRBV18 and TRBJ1-2, with D possibly TRBD1 on 6 matching bases. The CDR3 is made up of 12 amino acids. Trimming removed 4 bases from V and 6 bases from J, with 9 bases in between. The germline CDR1 and CDR2 sequences are KGHSH and LQKENI.

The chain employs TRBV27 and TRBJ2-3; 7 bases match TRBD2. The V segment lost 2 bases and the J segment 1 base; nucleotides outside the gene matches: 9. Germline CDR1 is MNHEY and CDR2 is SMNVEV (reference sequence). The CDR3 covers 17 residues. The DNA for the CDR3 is TGTGCCAGCAGTTTAAGGGGCGCGGGGAGGGGCACAGATACGCAGTATTTT. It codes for CASSLRGAGRGTDTQYF.

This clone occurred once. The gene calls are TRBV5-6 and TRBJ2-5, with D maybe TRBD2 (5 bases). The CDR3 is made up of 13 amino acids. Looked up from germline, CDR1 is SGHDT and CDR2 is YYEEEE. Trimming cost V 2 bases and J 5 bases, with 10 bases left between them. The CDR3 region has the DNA TGTGCCAGCAGCTTCGGGTCGGGGGAGACCCAGTACTTC. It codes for CASSFGSGETQYF.

Here the CDR3 DNA reads TGTGCCAGCAGCTCCCAGGGATCCTACGAGCAGTACTTC. This codes for CASSSQGSYEQYF. The chain has TRBV7-9 and TRBJ2-7; TRBD1 is a possible D gene (5 bases). The CDR3 has 13 residues. Germline V CDR1 and CDR2: SEHNR, FQNEAQ (reference sequence). V was cut by 4 bases and J by 1 base, with 8 bases left in between.

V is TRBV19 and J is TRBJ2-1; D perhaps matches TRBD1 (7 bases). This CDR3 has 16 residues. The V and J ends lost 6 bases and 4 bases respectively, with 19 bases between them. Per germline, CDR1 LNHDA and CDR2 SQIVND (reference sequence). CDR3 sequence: CASRGWRGPSYNEQFF. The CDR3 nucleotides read TGTGCCAGTAGGGGTTGGAGGGGGCCGTCGTACAATGAGCAGTTCTTC.